Below are 9 T cell receptor beta chains sequenced from a single sample in a study of OX40 agonist ivuxolimab in advanced cancers. Libraries were prepared by immunoSEQ multiplex PCR; TCRdb keeps only in-frame clonotypes and omits some of them. The sample yields approximately 67,000 clones, around 83% seen once. The sample in question was CD4+ or CD8+ T cells sorted from blood, obtained in a trial of the OX40 agonist ivuxolimab. Receptors were obtained from an adult with an advanced solid tumor such as melanoma, head and neck, liver or kidney cancer.

This rearrangement joins TRBV5-4 to TRBJ2-7; D is perhaps TRBD2 (6 bases). The CDR3 is 14 residues long. Trimming removed 2 bases at V and 0 bases at J, with 9 bases between. Germline-derived CDR1 and CDR2 are SGHNT and YYREEE (reference sequence). CDR3 in amino acids: CASSFRGFSYEQYF. The DNA for the CDR3 is TGTGCCAGCAGCTTTCGGGGGTTCTCCTACGAGCAGTACTTC.

This clone was observed a single time. CDR3 protein: CASRFSGGADYEQYF. The CDR3 DNA follows: TGTGCAAGTCGCTTTTCCGGGGGGGCCGACTACGAGCAGTACTTC. V is TRBV12-2 and J is TRBJ2-7; the DNA was not compared with TRBD2, the D call given in the table. TRBV12-2 is flagged as a pseudogene. The CDR3 extends over 15 amino acids.

V usage is TRBV19 and J usage is TRBJ1-2; TRBD1 might be the D (5 bases). This CDR3 comprises 13 residues. Trimming left V 7 bases short and J 1 base short, with 10 bases between. Germline loops: CDR1 LNHDA, CDR2 SQIVND (reference sequence). The CDR3 region is CASTRGSNYGYTF. CDR3 DNA sequence: TGTGCCAGTACAAGGGGTAGTAACTATGGCTACACCTTC.

This sequence joins TRBV5-4 and TRBJ2-5, with 8 bases fitting TRBD2. Germline assignment: CDR1 SGHNT and CDR2 YYREEE (reference sequence). V lost 0 bases to trimming and J lost 4 bases; unmatched junction nucleotides: 5. The CDR3 totals 15 residues. The CDR3 loop reads CASSLAGGIGETQYF. CDR3 nucleotide sequence: TGTGCCAGCAGCTTGGCGGGAGGGATCGGAGAGACCCAGTACTTC.

The chain recombines TRBV7-7 with TRBJ2-2; TRBD1 is a possible D gene (5 bases). Germline values: CDR1 SSHAT, CDR2 FNYEAQ (reference sequence). The CDR3 spans 15 residues. V lost 4 bases to trimming and J lost 1 base, with 10 bases between them. The DNA for the CDR3 is TGTGCCAGCAGCTCGTTGCAGGGGAACACCGGGGAGCTGTTTTTT. Protein product: CASSSLQGNTGELFF.

Turning to this clone: At one end, the junction sequence differs from germline, possibly due to a read error. This chain connects TRBV7-8 to TRBJ1-1; a weak D match, TRBD1 (5 bases). The CDR3 spans 14 residues. CDR1 and CDR2 from the germline V gene are SGHVS and FQNEAQ. CDR3 DNA sequence: TGTGCCGGCAGCGCGGGACTCCTGAACACTGAAGCTTTCTTT. Amino acid sequence: CAGSAGLLNTEAFF.

This chain uses TRBV19 with TRBJ2-5, with D unclear. The CDR3 totals 15 residues. Germline values: CDR1 LNHDA, CDR2 SQIVND (reference sequence). With 2 bases removed from V and 5 bases from J, the gap between germline ends came to 15 bases. CDR3: CASSISPLGAETQYF. The CDR3 DNA is TGTGCCAGTAGTATAAGCCCCCTCGGTGCGGAGACCCAGTACTTC.

The J gene is TRBJ1-1, the V gene TRBV11-2; D remains unclear. The CDR3 has 13 amino acids. Germline assignment: CDR1 SGHAT and CDR2 FQNNGV. V shed 5 bases and J shed 1 base, with 8 bases lying between them. CDR3 sequence (DNA): TGTGCCAGCAGCGGGAGGCGGAACACTGAAGCTTTCTTT. This translates into CASSGRRNTEAFF. Full variable domain (outside the CDR3, taken from reference TRBV11-2 and TRBJ1-1): EAGVAQSPRYKIIEKRQSVAFWCNPISGHATLYWYQQILGQGPKLLIQFQNNGVVDDSQLPKDRFSAERLKGVDSTLKIQPAKLEDSAVYLCASSGRRNTEAFFGQGTRLTVV.

The chain couples TRBV27 to TRBJ1-1; 9 bases are a match to TRBD1. Germline V gene sequence: CDR1 MNHEY, CDR2 SMNVEV (reference sequence). J gave up 5 bases and V 8 bases, and 6 bases lay outside the gene matches. The CDR3 totals 13 residues. CDR3: CASHRGRFTEAFF. CDR3 DNA: TGTGCCAGCCACAGGGGGCGCTTTACTGAAGCTTTCTTT.